This entry is about one TCR beta chain. This clonotype was observed a few times. Its antigen is currently not known. No base-level quality is on record; no much larger clone is a single base apart. This sample is part of a study of blood T cells in healthy people across ages (dated by TCRdb to the mid-2010s). The study in broad terms: Template switching captured roughly one uniquely barcoded TCR beta cDNA molecule per two T cells in model experiments. Age-related changes in TCR beta repertoire diversity were measured in the study by deep sequencing normalized with unique cDNA molecular identifiers. Donors of different ages were randomly distributed across sequencing lanes to avoid experimental bias. The study analyzed two additional independent replicas of 1 million unique cDNA reads from the same blood draw for two donors, one aged 18 to 30 and one aged 80 or older. Donors were grouped into four age groups: young (average 16 years), middle-aged (under 40), aged (around 56) and long-lived (about 82).

The donors were roughly 39 Caucasian individuals from Russia, aged 6 to 90 years, who were systemically healthy. About 10 milliliters of peripheral blood were collected from each donor into EDTA-treated Vacutainer tubes. Ficoll-Paque density-gradient centrifugation was used to isolate PBMCs, with at least 7 million per sample. Total RNA, at least 6 micrograms per sample, was extracted from PBMCs with Trizol reagent. For every donor, flow cytometry on a PBMC aliquot measured the percentage of naive CD45RAhigh/CD27high T cells. The library was prepared using 5' RACE. TCRdb lists the instrument as Illumina HiSeq 2500. A second PCR of about 6 to 11 cycles was performed with a sample-barcoded 5' primer and a J-beta primer mix. Each TCR beta cDNA molecule received a unique molecular identifier from a template-switch 5' adaptor carrying 12 random nucleotides. At least 3 million CDR3-containing paired-end reads were obtained from each sample. All of the RNA was converted into first-strand cDNA using the Mint cDNA synthesis kit, with a TRBC-specific oligonucleotide serving as the primer. Following uracil-DNA glycosylase treatment, all cDNA underwent a first 18-cycle PCR with the universal primers M1SS and BC2_uni_R. The paper's data handling went like this. Normalization of each sample was performed by random selection of 1 million high-quality reads, each carrying a distinct molecular identifier. Instead of being binned into consensus sequences, reads with shared molecular identifiers were discarded. MiTCR, with a Q25 quality threshold and the strictest error-elimination algorithm, was used for CDR3 identification, clonotype clustering and error correction. Lower-bound total TCR beta diversity was estimated with a nonparametric unseen species model using Euler transformation. TCRdb reanalyzed the raw reads on its own, using fastp at Q25 for trimming and MiXCR for clone calling, and kept in-frame beta chains. Under each unique CDR3 protein, matching rows form one entry showing the most common genes and DNA. The V and J calls here are based on TCRdb, not the publication. Within this sample are 850,000 to 1,300,000 distinct CDR3 sequences, with 35% to 50% of them counted one time only. The ten biggest clones cover under 20% of the sample.

Here is what the overall study found, with its caveats: Compared with the aged group, the long-lived group had more naive CD4+ T cells, fewer expanded clones and increased TCR diversity, a pattern suggesting age selection. Estimates of total diversity based on one million sequenced T cells were regarded as lower bounds and as underestimates. Observed TCR beta diversity correlated strongly with the percentage of naive T cells measured by flow cytometry. Donor CMV infection status was unknown, potentially confounding age-related changes in expanded clonotypes. Because profiling used bulk unsorted PBMCs, naive and antigen-experienced compartments could not be compared conclusively. As age increased, observed TCR beta diversity per million T cells dropped in a roughly linear way, and a significant reduction was already evident by age roughly 40.

The CDR3 runs 13 amino acids, cysteine and phenylalanine included. The DNA shown is the 39-base CDR3, in frame from base 1. A distance of 8 bases separates the germline ends of V and J, which lose 4 bases and 2 bases respectively. The clonotype comes from a woman aged 55-70 years in good health. The chain joins TRBV12-3 or TRBV12-4 to TRBJ1-2; confidence is insufficient to name the D gene. Sequences were obtained from blood. The CDR3: CASSYQQNYGYTF. The DNA sequence is TGTGCCAGCAGTTATCAACAGAACTATGGCTACACCTTC.